This TCR beta chain was captured in a study of T cells after yellow fever vaccination. CDR1 is SQVTM, CDR2 ANQGSEA, per germline. The CDR3 is 13 residues long. V lost 6 bases and J 2 bases, leaving 10 bases between the germline ends. This clonotype was found many times. Using its own MiXCR run on the 5' RACE reads, TCRdb lists one record per CDR3 protein. Of over 120,000 distinct CDR3 sequences in the sample, under 8% were seen once. The starting material was CD4+ T cells sorted from PBMCs, obtained 10 days after the yellow fever booster vaccination. The TCR was taken from a man aged 25-45 years who received the YFV17D yellow fever vaccine. The J gene is TRBJ1-4, the V gene TRBV29-1; perhaps TRBD1 as D (5 bases). This CDR3 reads CSVQGSTNEKLFF. CDR3 bases: TGCAGCGTCCAGGGTTCGACTAATGAAAAACTGTTTTTT.